A selection of T cell receptor beta chains follows, all from one sample in a study of CD8 T cells in ankylosing spondylitis. TCRdb itself ran the 5' RACE reads through MiXCR, one entry per CDR3 protein. The table shows 200,000 to 250,000 distinct CDR3 sequences, with around 25% occurring only once. Material for sequencing was blood, either unsorted or a sorted T cell fraction (not recorded which). The receptors shown here come from a male donor with ankylosing spondylitis or in good health (not recorded which). CDR3s leave out the opening cysteine and the closing phenylalanine or tryptophan. A D gene is named only where the DNA matches it firmly.

TRBD1,TRBV4-1,ASSRPTGYQETQY
TRBD2,TRBV29-1,SAAGGAYEQY
.,TRBV12-3/TRBV12-4,ASSPALSGANVLT
.,TRBV20-1,SAKGRGVDNEQF
.,TRBV15,ATSRTTGIYNEQF
TRBD1,TRBV20-1,SAIRGDSNQPQH
.,TRBV20-1,RVLASSYNEQF
.,TRBV10-3,AIMAGMNTEAF
.,TRBV20-1,SAPEVLGQKETQY
.,TRBV18,ASSPTTGQDEKLF
TRBD2,TRBV5-5,ASRNKLAGVRETQY
.,TRBV6-2/TRBV6-3,ASSYSTPMKQF
.,TRBV12-5,ASGPHYYNEQF
.,TRBV5-1,ASSAGHQQETQY
TRBD1,TRBV7-8,ASSLARTGSGYT
.,TRBV6-5,ASSYSSYEQF
TRBD1,TRBV29-1,SVVRGRPTEAF
TRBD1,TRBV12-3/TRBV12-4,ASTWTGGNQPQH
TRBD2,TRBV20-1,SASSGLAGGTEQF
TRBD2,TRBV29-1,SVGTSGRSDTQY
.,TRBV20-1,SGRQQFHQETQY
.,TRBV6-1,ASSDAGSGANVLT
.,TRBV10-3,AISESVARGVEQF
.,TRBV5-5,ASSLADKTYEQY
TRBD1,TRBV12-3/TRBV12-4,ASSLSSDRLNNSPLH
TRBD2,TRBV12-3/TRBV12-4,ASSRGPGLEI
.,TRBV4-3,ASSQANSGTIY
.,TRBV29-1,SARTNEKLF
.,TRBV5-1,ASSLRTANTEAF
TRBD2,TRBV20-1,SAISAVAGYQETQY
TRBD1,TRBV24-1,ATSLTGESYNEQF
TRBD1,TRBV29-1,SVELGQGGDEKLF
TRBD1,TRBV12-3/TRBV12-4,ASSRQGRTDTQY
TRBD1,TRBV6-1,ASSEGQRSTNEKLF
.,TRBV20-1,SARSGALSYEQY
TRBD2,TRBV12-3/TRBV12-4,ACWAGRGSF
.,TRBV20-1,SAPGEGTDTQY
.,TRBV10-3,AISGQPNTEAF
TRBD1,TRBV6-5,ASRLQGAGTGELF
TRBD1,TRBV7-8,ASSLAGTGQSPLH
.,TRBV7-8,ASSLASGTEAF
TRBD1,TRBV5-6,ASSRKTGRGNTEAF
TRBD1,TRBV27,ASSSPGQPFISTDTQY
TRBD1,TRBV15,ATSRIGQGAHEQY
.,TRBV7-9,ASSSVRVSSGNTIY
TRBD1,TRBV12-3/TRBV12-4,ASSTTDRGPYQPQH
TRBD2,TRBV6-5,ASSYRTSGFDEQF
.,TRBV5-5,ASSSPERSTDTQY
TRBD2,TRBV6-5,ASSYLAGAPQETQY
TRBD1,TRBV20-1,SAPTGVVSGKLF
.,TRBV7-6,ASSLDGSWETQY
TRBD1,TRBV29-1,SVARGQEETQY
TRBD1,TRBV5-1,ASRQGQGRIEKLF
TRBD2,TRBV7-2,ASSGAGVMETQY